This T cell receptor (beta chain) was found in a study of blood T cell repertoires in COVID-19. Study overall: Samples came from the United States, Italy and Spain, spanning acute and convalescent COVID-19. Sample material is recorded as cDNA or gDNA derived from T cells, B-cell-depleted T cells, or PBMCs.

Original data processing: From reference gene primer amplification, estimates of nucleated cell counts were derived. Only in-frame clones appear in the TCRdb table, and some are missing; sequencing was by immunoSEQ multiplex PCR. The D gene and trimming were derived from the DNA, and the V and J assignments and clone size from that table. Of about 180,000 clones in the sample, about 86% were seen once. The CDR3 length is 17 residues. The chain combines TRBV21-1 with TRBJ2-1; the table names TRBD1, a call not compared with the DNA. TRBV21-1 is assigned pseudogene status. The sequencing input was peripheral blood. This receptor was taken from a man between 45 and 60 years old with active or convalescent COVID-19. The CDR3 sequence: CASSKQHRGRSYNEQFF. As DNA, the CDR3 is TGTGCCAGCAGCAAACAACACAGGGGGCGGTCCTACAATGAGCAGTTCTTC.